The clone carrying this T cell receptor (beta chain) was observed once. Its antigen is not identified. Every patient relapsed after autologous stem cell transplantation, and brentuximab vedotin exposure varied. Patients reached a best response of complete response, partial response or progressive disease. TCRdb keeps only in-frame clones here, not all; method: immunoSEQ multiplex PCR. The repertoire holds about 18,000 clones, with 79% as singletons. These data originate in a study of PD-1 blockade in classical Hodgkin lymphoma. Overall study: Patients were administered nivolumab (3 mg/kg intravenously) every 2 weeks.

The CDR3 has 14 residues. Trimming removed 4 bases from V and 4 bases from J, with 12 bases in between. The germline gives CDR1 ENHRY, CDR2 SYGVKD. Overall study findings and caveats: By C4D1, diversity of CD4+ TCRs had risen significantly, whereas that of CD8+ TCRs had not. Initiation of nivolumab under 1 year after ASCT led to exclusion of patients.

This sequence joins TRBV10-3 and TRBJ2-3, with D perhaps TRBD1 (6 bases). The clonotype originates from a human donor with classical Hodgkin lymphoma. Sample: peripheral blood mononuclear cells (PBMCs), taken before the second cycle of nivolumab. For the CDR3, the DNA is TGTGCCATCAGTGTCGCGACAGGTGCAGATACGCAGTATTTT. It translates to CAISVATGADTQYF.